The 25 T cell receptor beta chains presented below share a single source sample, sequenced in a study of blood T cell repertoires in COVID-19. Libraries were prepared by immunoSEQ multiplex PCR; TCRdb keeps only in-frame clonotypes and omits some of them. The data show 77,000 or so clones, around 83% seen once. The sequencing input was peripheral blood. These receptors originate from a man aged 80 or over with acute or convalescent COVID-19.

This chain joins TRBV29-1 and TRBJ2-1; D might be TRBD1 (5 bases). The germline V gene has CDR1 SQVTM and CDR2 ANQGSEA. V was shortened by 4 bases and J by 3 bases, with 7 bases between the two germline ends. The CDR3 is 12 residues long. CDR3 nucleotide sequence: TGCAGCGTTGGACAGAACTACAATGAGCAGTTCTTC. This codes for CSVGQNYNEQFF.

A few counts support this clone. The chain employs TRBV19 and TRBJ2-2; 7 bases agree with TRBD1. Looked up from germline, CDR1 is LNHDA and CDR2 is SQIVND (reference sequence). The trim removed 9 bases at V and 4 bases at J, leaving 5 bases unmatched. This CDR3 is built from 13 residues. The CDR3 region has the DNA TGTGCCAGCACGACAGGGATCACCGGGGAGCTGTTTTTT. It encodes CASTTGITGELFF.

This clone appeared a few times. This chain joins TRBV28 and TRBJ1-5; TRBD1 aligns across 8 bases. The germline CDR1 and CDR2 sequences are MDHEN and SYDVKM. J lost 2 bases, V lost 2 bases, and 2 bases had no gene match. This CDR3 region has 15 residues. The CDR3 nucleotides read TGTGCCAGCAGTTTAACGGGACAGGGCAATCAGCCCCAGCATTTT. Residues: CASSLTGQGNQPQHF.

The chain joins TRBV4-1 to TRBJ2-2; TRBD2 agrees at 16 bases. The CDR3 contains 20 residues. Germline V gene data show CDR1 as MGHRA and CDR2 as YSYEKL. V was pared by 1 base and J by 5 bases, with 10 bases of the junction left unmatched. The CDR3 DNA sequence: TGCGCCAGCAGCCAAGGGATGGGACTAGCGGGAGGGCGGTGGACCGGGGAGCTGTTTTTT. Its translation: CASSQGMGLAGGRWTGELFF.

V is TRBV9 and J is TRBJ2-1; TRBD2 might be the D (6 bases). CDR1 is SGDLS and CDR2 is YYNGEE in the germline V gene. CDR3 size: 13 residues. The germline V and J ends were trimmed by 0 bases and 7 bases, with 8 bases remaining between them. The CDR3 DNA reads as TGTGCCAGCAGCGTAGGGGACTTAAATGAGCAGTTCTTC. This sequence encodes CASSVGDLNEQFF.

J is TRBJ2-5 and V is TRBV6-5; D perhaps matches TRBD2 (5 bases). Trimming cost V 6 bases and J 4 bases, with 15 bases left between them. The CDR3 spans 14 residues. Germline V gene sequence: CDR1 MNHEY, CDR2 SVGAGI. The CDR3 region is CASRPTVGGETQYF. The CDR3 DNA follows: TGTGCCAGCAGGCCCACCGTAGGAGGAGAGACCCAGTACTTC.

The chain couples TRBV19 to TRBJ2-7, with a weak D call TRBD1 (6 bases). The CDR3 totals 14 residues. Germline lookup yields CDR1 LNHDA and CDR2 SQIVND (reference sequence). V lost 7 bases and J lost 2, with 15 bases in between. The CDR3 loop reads CASTPGRGPYEQYF. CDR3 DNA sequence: TGTGCCAGTACCCCTGGCAGGGGACCCTACGAGCAGTACTTC.

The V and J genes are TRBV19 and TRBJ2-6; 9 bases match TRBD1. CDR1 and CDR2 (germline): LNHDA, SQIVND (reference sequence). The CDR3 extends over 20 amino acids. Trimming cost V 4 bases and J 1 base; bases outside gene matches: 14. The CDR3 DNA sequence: TGTGCCAGTAGTAGGGGTGGGCTCGGGACAGGGAGGTCTGGGGCCAACGTCCTGACTTTC. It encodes CASSRGGLGTGRSGANVLTF.

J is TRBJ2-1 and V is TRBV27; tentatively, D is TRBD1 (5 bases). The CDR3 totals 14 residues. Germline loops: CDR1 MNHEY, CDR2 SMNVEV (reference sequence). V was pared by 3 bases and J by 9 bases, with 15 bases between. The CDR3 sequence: CASSFADSPTEQFF. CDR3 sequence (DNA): TGTGCCAGCAGTTTTGCTGACAGTCCCACTGAGCAGTTCTTC.

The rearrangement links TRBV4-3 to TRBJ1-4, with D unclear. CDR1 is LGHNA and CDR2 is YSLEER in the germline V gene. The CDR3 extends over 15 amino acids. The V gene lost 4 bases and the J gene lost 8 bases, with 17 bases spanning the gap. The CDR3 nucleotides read TGCGCCAGCAGCCCCATGTCGGGCCGGGAGGAAAAACTGTTTTTT. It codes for CASSPMSGREEKLFF.

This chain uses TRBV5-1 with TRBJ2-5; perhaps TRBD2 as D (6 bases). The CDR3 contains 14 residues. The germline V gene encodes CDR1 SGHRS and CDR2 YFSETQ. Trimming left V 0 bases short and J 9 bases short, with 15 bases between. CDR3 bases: TGCGCCAGCAGCTTGGAGGCGGGGCAGGGAGCCCAGTACTTC. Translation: CASSLEAGQGAQYF.

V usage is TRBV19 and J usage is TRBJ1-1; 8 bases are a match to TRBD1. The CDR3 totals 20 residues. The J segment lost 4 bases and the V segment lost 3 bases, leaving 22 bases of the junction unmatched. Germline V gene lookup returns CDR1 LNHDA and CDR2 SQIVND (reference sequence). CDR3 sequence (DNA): TGTGCCAGTAGTATTGATTTTTGGGGCCGGACAGGGATAAGTGGCACTGAAGCTTTCTTT. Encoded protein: CASSIDFWGRTGISGTEAFF.

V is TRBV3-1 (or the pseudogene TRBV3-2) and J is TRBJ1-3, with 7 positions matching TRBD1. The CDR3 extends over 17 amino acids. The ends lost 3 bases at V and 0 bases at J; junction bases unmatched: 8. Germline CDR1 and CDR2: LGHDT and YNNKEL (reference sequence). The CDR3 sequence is CASSQAGTVDSGNTIYF. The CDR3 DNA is TGTGCCAGCAGCCAGGCCGGGACAGTGGACTCTGGAAACACCATATATTTT.

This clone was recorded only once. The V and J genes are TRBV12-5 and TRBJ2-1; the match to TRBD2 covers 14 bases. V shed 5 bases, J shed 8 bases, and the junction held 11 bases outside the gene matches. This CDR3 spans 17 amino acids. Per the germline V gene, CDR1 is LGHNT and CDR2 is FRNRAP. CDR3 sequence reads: CASGATGTSGSNYEQFF. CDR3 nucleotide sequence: TGTGCTAGTGGTGCAACCGGGACTAGCGGGAGTAATTATGAGCAGTTCTTC.

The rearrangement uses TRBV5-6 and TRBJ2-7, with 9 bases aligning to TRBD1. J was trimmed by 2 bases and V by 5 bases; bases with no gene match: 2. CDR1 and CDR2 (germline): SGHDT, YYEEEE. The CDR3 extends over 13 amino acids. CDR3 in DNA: TGTGCCAGCAGAGGACAGGGGACCTACGAGCAGTACTTC. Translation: CASRGQGTYEQYF.

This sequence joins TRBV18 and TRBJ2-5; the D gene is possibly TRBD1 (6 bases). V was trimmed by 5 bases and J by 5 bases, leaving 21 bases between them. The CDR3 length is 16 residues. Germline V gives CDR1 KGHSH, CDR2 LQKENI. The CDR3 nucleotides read TGTGCCAGCTCATCGAATTCATACAGGGTCGGCGAGACCCAGTACTTC. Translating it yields CASSSNSYRVGETQYF.

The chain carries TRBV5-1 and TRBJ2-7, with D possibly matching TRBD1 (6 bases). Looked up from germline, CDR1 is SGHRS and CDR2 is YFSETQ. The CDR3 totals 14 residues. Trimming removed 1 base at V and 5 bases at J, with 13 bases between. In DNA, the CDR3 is TGCGCCAGCAGCTTGAGACAGGACGTCCACGAGCAGTACTTC. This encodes CASSLRQDVHEQYF.

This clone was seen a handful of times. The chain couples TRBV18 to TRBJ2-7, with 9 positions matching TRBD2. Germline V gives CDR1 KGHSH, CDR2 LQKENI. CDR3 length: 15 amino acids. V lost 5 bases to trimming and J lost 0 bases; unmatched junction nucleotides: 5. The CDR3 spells CASSATSGTSYEQYF. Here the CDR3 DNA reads TGTGCCAGCTCAGCGACTAGCGGAACCTCCTACGAGCAGTACTTC.

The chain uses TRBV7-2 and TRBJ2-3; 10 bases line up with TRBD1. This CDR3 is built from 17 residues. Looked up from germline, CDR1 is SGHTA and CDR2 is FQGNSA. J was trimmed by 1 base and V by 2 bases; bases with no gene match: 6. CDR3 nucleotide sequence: TGTGCCAGCAGCTTATTCGGGACAGGGGTTGGCACAGATACGCAGTATTTT. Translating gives CASSLFGTGVGTDTQYF.

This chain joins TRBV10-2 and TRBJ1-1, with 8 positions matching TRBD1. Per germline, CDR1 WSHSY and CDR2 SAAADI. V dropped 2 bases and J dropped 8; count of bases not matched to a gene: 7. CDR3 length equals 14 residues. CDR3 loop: CASSERRGQAEAFF. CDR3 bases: TGCGCCAGCAGTGAGAGACGGGGACAGGCCGAAGCTTTCTTT.

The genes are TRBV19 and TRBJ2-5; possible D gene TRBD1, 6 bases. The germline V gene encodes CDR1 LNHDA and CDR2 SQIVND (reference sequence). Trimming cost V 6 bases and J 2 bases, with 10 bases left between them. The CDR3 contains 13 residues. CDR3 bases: TGTGCCAGTAGCGGACAGCTTCAAGAGACCCAGTACTTC. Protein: CASSGQLQETQYF.

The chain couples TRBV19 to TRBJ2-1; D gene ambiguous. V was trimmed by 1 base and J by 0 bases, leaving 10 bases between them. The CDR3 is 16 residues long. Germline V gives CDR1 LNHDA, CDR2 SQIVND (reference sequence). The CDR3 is CASSIGTGYSYNEQFF. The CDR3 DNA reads TGTGCCAGTAGTATAGGTACCGGTTACTCCTACAATGAGCAGTTCTTC.

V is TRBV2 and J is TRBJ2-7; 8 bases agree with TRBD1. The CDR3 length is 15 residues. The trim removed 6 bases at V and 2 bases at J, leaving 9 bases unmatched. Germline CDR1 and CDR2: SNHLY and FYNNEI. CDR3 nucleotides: TGTGCCAGCAGAATTGACAGGGGAGAAACCTACGAGCAGTACTTC. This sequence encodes CASRIDRGETYEQYF. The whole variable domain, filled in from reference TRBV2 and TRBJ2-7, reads EPEVTQTPSHQVTQMGQEVILRCVPISNHLYFYWYRQILGQKVEFLVSFYNNEISEKSEIFDDQFSVERPDGSNFTLKIRSTKLEDSAMYFCASRIDRGETYEQYFGPGTRLTVT.

The CDR3 region has the DNA TGCGCCAGCTCGGAGAGGGGACAGTACAATGAGCAGTTCTTC. Its protein product is CASSERGQYNEQFF. The V gene is TRBV4-1, the J gene TRBJ2-1, with 7 positions matching TRBD1. The V gene end was trimmed by 8 bases and the J gene end by 4 bases; junction bases not matched to a gene: 8. Germline CDR1 MGHRA, CDR2 YSYEKL. The CDR3 runs 14 residues.

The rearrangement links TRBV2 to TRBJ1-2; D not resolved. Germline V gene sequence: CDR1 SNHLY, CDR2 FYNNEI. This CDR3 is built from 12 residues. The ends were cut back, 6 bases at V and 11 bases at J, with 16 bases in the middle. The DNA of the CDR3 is TGTGCCAGCAGCGTAGCCGGGATTTATTACACCTTC. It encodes CASSVAGIYYTF. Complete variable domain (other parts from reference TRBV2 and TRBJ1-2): EPEVTQTPSHQVTQMGQEVILRCVPISNHLYFYWYRQILGQKVEFLVSFYNNEISEKSEIFDDQFSVERPDGSNFTLKIRSTKLEDSAMYFCASSVAGIYYTFGSGTRLTVV.